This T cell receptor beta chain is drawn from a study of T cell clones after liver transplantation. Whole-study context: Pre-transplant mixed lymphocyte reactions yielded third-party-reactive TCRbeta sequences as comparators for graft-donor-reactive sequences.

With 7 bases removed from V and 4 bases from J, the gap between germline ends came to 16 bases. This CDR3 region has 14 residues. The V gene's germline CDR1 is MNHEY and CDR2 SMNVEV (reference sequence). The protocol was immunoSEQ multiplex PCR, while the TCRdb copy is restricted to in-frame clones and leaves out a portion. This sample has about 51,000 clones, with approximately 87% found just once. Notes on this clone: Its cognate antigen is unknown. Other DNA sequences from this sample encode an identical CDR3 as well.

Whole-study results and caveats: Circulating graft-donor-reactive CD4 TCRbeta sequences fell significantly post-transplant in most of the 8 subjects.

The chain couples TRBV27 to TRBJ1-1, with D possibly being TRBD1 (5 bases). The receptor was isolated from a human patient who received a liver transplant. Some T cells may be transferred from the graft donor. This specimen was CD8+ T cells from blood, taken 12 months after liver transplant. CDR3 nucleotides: TGTGCCAGCACCACCGGGACGCTAAGCACTGAAGCTTTCTTT. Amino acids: CASTTGTLSTEAFF.